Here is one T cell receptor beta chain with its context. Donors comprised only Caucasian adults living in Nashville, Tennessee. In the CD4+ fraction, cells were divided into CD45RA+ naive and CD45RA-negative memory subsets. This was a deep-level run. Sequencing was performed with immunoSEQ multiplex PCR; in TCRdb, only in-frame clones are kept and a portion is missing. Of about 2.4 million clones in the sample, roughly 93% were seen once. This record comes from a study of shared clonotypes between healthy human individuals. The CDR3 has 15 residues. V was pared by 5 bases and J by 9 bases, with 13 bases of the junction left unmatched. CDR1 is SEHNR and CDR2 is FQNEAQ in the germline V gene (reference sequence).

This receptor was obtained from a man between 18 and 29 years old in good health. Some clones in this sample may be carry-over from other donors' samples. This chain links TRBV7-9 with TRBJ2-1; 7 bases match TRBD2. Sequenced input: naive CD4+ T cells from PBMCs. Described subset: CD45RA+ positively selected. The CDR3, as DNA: TGTGCCAGCAGCCGAGCGGGTCTTTCGGGAGGTGAGCAGTTCTTC. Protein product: CASSRAGLSGGEQFF.